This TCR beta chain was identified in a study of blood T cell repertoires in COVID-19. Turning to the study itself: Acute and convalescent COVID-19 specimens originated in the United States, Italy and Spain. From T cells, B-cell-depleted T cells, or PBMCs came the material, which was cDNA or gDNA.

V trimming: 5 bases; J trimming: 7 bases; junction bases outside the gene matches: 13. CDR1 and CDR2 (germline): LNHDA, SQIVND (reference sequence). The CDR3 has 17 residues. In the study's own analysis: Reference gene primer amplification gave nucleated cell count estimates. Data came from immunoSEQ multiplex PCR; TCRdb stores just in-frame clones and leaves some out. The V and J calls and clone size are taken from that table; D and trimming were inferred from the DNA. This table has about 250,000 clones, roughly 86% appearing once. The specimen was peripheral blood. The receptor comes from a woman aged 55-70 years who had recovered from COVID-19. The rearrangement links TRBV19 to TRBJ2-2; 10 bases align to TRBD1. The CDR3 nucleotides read TGTGCCAGTAGTCCCACCAGGACAGGGGGGACTGGCGGGGAGCTGTTTTTT. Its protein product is CASSPTRTGGTGGELFF.